Included here is one TCR beta chain sequence, with context. Its matching antigen is unknown. The data were taken from a study of CD8+CD57+ T cells in acquired aplastic anemia. The overall study: DNA per sorted CD4+ or CD8+ sample ranged roughly 0.19 to 27.4 ug, averaging about 3 ug. General study points: Overlapping CD8+ CDR3 repertoires of patients and controls contained around 30 shared sequences.

Both TCR beta VDJ combination and CDR3 sequence profiling were carried out. Genomic DNA was the template for this profiling. One entry per CDR3 protein, called by TCRdb with MiXCR from the reads. Of 65,000 or so distinct CDR3 sequences in the sample, under 55% were seen once. This CDR3 spans 14 amino acids. CDR1 and CDR2 (germline): SGHRS, YFSETQ. V lost 2 bases and J 1 base, leaving 9 bases between the germline ends. This receptor was taken from a human donor in good health, serving as a control. The sequenced material came from sorted CD4+, CD8+, or CD8+CD57+ T cells (not recorded which) from PBMCs. J is TRBJ1-2 and V is TRBV5-1, with D possibly matching TRBD1 (5 bases). The CDR3 bases are TGCGCCAGCAGCTTCGACAGCCTTAACTATGGCTACACCTTC. This encodes CASSFDSLNYGYTF. Full variable domain (rest looked up from reference TRBV5-1 and TRBJ1-2): KAGVTQTPRYLIKTRGQQVTLSCSPISGHRSVSWYQQTPGQGLQFLFEYFSETQRNKGNFPGRFSGRQFSNSRSEMNVSTLELGDSALYLCASSFDSLNYGYTFGSGTRLTVV.